These T cell receptor beta chains were read from a single sample in a study of blood T cell repertoires in COVID-19. This table comes from immunoSEQ multiplex PCR, and its TCRdb copy is limited to in-frame clones, with some not included. The sample holds about 190,000 clones, more than 75% seen once. The sequenced sample consisted of peripheral blood. These receptors came from a man aged 35-49 years with active or convalescent COVID-19. The CDR3 runs from the conserved cysteine through the conserved F or W. D genes are given only for firm matches. Not all rows give a size; the values are once, few, many and, for expanded clones, a class.

v_gene	len	d_gene	abundance	j_gene	CDR3nt	CDR3aa
TRBV19	13	-	many	TRBJ1-5	TGTGCCAGTAACCTGGGGGAGGATCAGCCCCAGCATTTT	CASNLGEDQPQHF
TRBV7-3	14	TRBD1	-	TRBJ2-5	TGTGCCAGCAGTCCTAGGGGGCGCGGGGAGACCCAGTACTTC	CASSPRGRGETQYF
TRBV30	15	TRBD1	-	TRBJ1-5	TGTGCCTGGGGCCGACAGGGGCTGGACAATCAGCCCCAGCATTTT	CAWGRQGLDNQPQHF
TRBV19	15	TRBD1	-	TRBJ1-1	TGTGCCAGTAGAACAGGGGACTTGGCTTACACTGAAGCTTTCTTT	CASRTGDLAYTEAFF
TRBV9	14	TRBD2	-	TRBJ2-7	TGTGCCAGCAGCGAAGGACTAGCGGGGACCGAGCAGTACTTC	CASSEGLAGTEQYF
TRBV6-5	16	-	-	TRBJ1-2	TGTGCCAGCAGTTACGGAGTACCGGCCCTAAACTATGGCTACACCTTC	CASSYGVPALNYGYTF
TRBV14	19	-	once	TRBJ1-4	TGTGCCAGCAGCCAAGAGCGAGGCGGCGGGACTGCAACTAATGAAAAACTGTTTTTT	CASSQERGGGTATNEKLFF
TRBV28	14	TRBD1	-	TRBJ1-2	TGTGCCACCCTACCCGGGACAGGGTACTATGGCTACACCTTC	CATLPGTGYYGYTF
TRBV4-1	15	-	-	TRBJ1-1	TGCGCCAGCAGCCGAGTAGGGGGGGCGGGCACTGAAGCTTTCTTT	CASSRVGGAGTEAFF
TRBV5-1	14	TRBD2	-	TRBJ2-1	TGCGCCAGCAGCCCTAGCGGGGGGGTAGGTGAGCAGTTCTTC	CASSPSGGVGEQFF
TRBV18	11	-	once	TRBJ2-1	TGTGCCAGCTCACCCTCCAATGAGCAGTTCTTC	CASSPSNEQFF
TRBV6-2/TRBV6-3	16	TRBD2	-	TRBJ2-3	TGTGCCAGCAGTCCAGCGGGGGGGACACGCACAGATACGCAGTATTTT	CASSPAGGTRTDTQYF
TRBV7-9	14	-	-	TRBJ2-3	TGTGCCAGCAAGTCTGACTCATCCACAAATACGCAGTATTTT	CASKSDSSTNTQYF
TRBV2	16	TRBD2	-	TRBJ2-2	TGTGCCAGCAGTGAGCGAGCGGGGGGGAACACCGGGGAGCTGTTTTTT	CASSERAGGNTGELFF
TRBV9	16	-	-	TRBJ2-2	TGTGCCAGCAGCCCCGGTTTGGGGGCGAGCACCGGGGAGCTGTTTTTT	CASSPGLGASTGELFF
TRBV7-9	14	-	-	TRBJ1-1	TGTGCCAGCAGCTTACAGGCTGGGAACACTGAAGCTTTCTTT	CASSLQAGNTEAFF
TRBV20-1	11	-	-	TRBJ1-1	TGCAGTGCTAGACGACTTCCTGAAGCTTTCTTT	CSARRLPEAFF
TRBV2	14	TRBD1	-	TRBJ2-3	TGTGCCAGCAGTGGGACAGGGGTGGGCGGTACGCAGTATTTT	CASSGTGVGGTQYF
TRBV11-2	15	TRBD1	-	TRBJ2-5	TGTGCCAGCAGCATCCCGACAGGGAACCAAGAGACCCAGTACTTC	CASSIPTGNQETQYF
TRBV10-3	15	TRBD1	few	TRBJ2-7	TGTGCCATCAGTGAGTCATGGGACAGGGGTGACGAGCAGTACTTC	CAISESWDRGDEQYF
TRBV2	13	-	-	TRBJ1-6	TGTGCCAGCACCCCTTACAGGGTCTCACCCCTCCACTTT	CASTPYRVSPLHF
TRBV28	14	TRBD1	-	TRBJ1-2	TGTGCCAGCAGCCGGGGACAGGGAGGCTATGGCTACACCTTC	CASSRGQGGYGYTF
TRBV2	15	TRBD1	-	TRBJ2-5	TGTGCCAGCAGCGGGGACAGGGGATTCGGAGAGACCCAGTACTTC	CASSGDRGFGETQYF
TRBV4-1	16	-	-	TRBJ1-5	TGCGCCAGCAGCCAAGAACGGACAGACCCCAGGCAGCCCCAGCATTTT	CASSQERTDPRQPQHF
TRBV5-1	16	TRBD2	once	TRBJ2-3	TGCGCCAGCAGCCCCGAGACTAGCGGGTACACAGATACGCAGTATTTT	CASSPETSGYTDTQYF
TRBV14	14	TRBD1	-	TRBJ1-1	TGTGCCAGCAGCCTCGGGACAGCTAACACTGAAGCTTTCTTT	CASSLGTANTEAFF
TRBV7-2	14	TRBD1	once	TRBJ1-2	TGTGCCAGCAGCTTAGCCCCACAGGGGAATGGCTACACCTTC	CASSLAPQGNGYTF
TRBV10-3	17	-	once	TRBJ1-1	TGTGCCATCAGTGAGTCAGGACAGCGTGCCCTGAACACTGAAGCTTTCTTT	CAISESGQRALNTEAFF
TRBV16	15	TRBD1	-	TRBJ2-3	TGTGCCAGCAACGACAGGGGCCAAAGCACAGATACGCAGTATTTT	CASNDRGQSTDTQYF
TRBV4-1	14	-	-	TRBJ1-5	TGCGCCAGCAGCCCATCGAGCCGCAATCAGCCCCAGCATTTT	CASSPSSRNQPQHF
TRBV7-9	14	-	-	TRBJ1-4	TGTGCCAGCAGCTTACCGGGAACTAATGAAAAACTGTTTTTT	CASSLPGTNEKLFF
TRBV29-1	14	TRBD1	-	TRBJ2-1	TGCAGCGTCCCGACGGACAGGGGTGTAAATGAGCAGTTCTTC	CSVPTDRGVNEQFF
TRBV11-3	16	-	-	TRBJ1-5	TGTGCCAGCAGCTTAGAGGGGGAGGGTAGCAATCAGCCCCAGCATTTT	CASSLEGEGSNQPQHF
TRBV5-6	15	-	-	TRBJ2-7	TGTGCCAGCAGCCCGGAGGGACAGATCCTCTACGAGCAGTACTTC	CASSPEGQILYEQYF
TRBV7-2	14	-	few	TRBJ2-7	TGTGCCAGCAGCGTCTCGACGCTAGCCTACGAGCAGTACTTC	CASSVSTLAYEQYF
TRBV7-2	14	-	-	TRBJ2-5	TGTGCCAGCAGCTTAGGGGCTCAGGCAGAGACCCAGTACTTC	CASSLGAQAETQYF
TRBV5-1	14	TRBD1	-	TRBJ2-4	TGCGCCAGCACCGAGACAGGGGGCGCGGACATTCAGTACTTC	CASTETGGADIQYF
TRBV19	15	TRBD2	-	TRBJ2-7	TGTGCCAGTAGTATGGGCATTTCGGGGGGCTACGAGCAGTACTTC	CASSMGISGGYEQYF
TRBV11-3	14	-	few	TRBJ2-5	TGTGCCAGCAGCTTCCCAGGGACTGGAGAGACCCAGTACTTC	CASSFPGTGETQYF
TRBV6-6	12	-	-	TRBJ1-1	TGTGCCAGCTCGAACAGGGAGGGTGAAGCTTTCTTT	CASSNREGEAFF
TRBV7-2	17	TRBD2	once	TRBJ2-5	TGTGCCAGCAGCTTAGGCCAGCTAGCGGGGGGGCGAGAGACCCAGTACTTC	CASSLGQLAGGRETQYF
TRBV16	17	-	-	TRBJ1-5	TGTGCCAGCAGCCAATACGGTTTGGGGCAGGGGAATCAGCCCCAGCATTTT	CASSQYGLGQGNQPQHF
TRBV30	14	-	-	TRBJ1-3	TGTGCCTGGAATAGGGGGGGCTCTGGAAACACCATATATTTT	CAWNRGGSGNTIYF
TRBV5-4	13	TRBD1	few	TRBJ1-2	TGTGCCAGCAGTCGGGACAGTTTGTTTGGCTACACCTTC	CASSRDSLFGYTF
TRBV30	14	TRBD1	-	TRBJ1-6	TGTGCCTGGAGTGTACCAGGGGGTAATTCACCCCTCCACTTT	CAWSVPGGNSPLHF
TRBV7-2	14	TRBD1	once	TRBJ2-7	TGTGCCAGCAGCTGGGCGGGACAGGGGTACGAGCAGTACTTC	CASSWAGQGYEQYF
TRBV7-6	12	TRBD1	-	TRBJ2-7	TGTGCCAGCAGCGACAGGGGGCGCGAGCAGTACTTC	CASSDRGREQYF
TRBV5-6	13	TRBD2	-	TRBJ2-7	TGTGCCAGCAGGCGGGGGGGCACCTACGAGCAGTACTTC	CASRRGGTYEQYF
TRBV7-2	14	TRBD2	-	TRBJ2-7	TGTGCCAGCAGCAAAGGGCAGGGAGGGTACGAGCAGTACTTC	CASSKGQGGYEQYF
TRBV30	14	-	-	TRBJ2-7	TGTGCCTGGAGTGGGGTCACAGGGTTTAACGAGCAGTACTTC	CAWSGVTGFNEQYF
TRBV7-9	14	-	few	TRBJ1-5	TGTGCCAGCAGCTTAGACGCGGGTGACCAGCCCCAGCATTTT	CASSLDAGDQPQHF
TRBV29-1	12	-	-	TRBJ1-3	TGCAGCGTTGGAGTCTCTGGAAACACCATATATTTT	CSVGVSGNTIYF
TRBV2	13	-	-	TRBJ1-2	TGTGCCAGCAGTGGAAACAGTCATTATGGCTACACCTTC	CASSGNSHYGYTF
TRBV7-2	14	-	-	TRBJ2-4	TGTGCCAGCAGCGTATCTAGGGGTAAAAACATTCAGTACTTC	CASSVSRGKNIQYF
TRBV3-1/TRBV3-2	16	-	few	TRBJ2-5	TGTGCCAGCAGCCAAGTGGGGGGGGCGTGGGAAGAGACCCAGTACTTC	CASSQVGGAWEETQYF